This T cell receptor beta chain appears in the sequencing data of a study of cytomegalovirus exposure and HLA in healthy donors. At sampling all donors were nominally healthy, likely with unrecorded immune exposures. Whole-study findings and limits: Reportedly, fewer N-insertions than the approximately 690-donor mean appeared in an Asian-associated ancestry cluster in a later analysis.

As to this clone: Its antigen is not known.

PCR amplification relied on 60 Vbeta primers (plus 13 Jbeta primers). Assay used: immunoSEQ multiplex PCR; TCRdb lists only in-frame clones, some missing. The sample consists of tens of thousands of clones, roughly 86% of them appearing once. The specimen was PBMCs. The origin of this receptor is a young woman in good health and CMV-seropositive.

The CDR3 protein is CASSQLGGATDTQYF. In DNA, the CDR3 is TGCGCCAGCAGCCAGCTCGGGGGGGCCACGGATACGCAGTATTTT. V usage is TRBV4-1 and J usage is TRBJ2-3; 8 bases line up with TRBD2. Trimming cost V 3 bases and J 6 bases; bases outside gene matches: 8. Per germline, CDR1 MGHRA and CDR2 YSYEKL. This CDR3 is built from 15 residues.